This T cell receptor beta chain was identified in a study of OX40 agonist ivuxolimab in advanced cancers. As for the study in general: With ivuxolimab, an agonistic anti-OX40 (CD134) antibody, patients were treated. Under the entry rules, prior anti-PD-1, anti-PD-L1 or anti-CTLA-4 therapy was allowed, and about 40% had some. Points from the study as a whole: Specificity for antigen went undetermined in the expanded peripheral T cells.

This clone was observed a single time. No antigen is known for it. Sequencing used immunoSEQ multiplex PCR; TCRdb keeps in-frame clones, though not all of them. The sample carries approximately 76,000 clones, approximately 89% recorded once. Collection of blood occurred at baseline, at cycle 4 day 1, and at cycle 7 day 1. The receptor was derived from an adult with an advanced solid tumor such as melanoma, head and neck, liver or kidney cancer. The sequences come from CD4+ or CD8+ T cells sorted from blood, collected in a trial of the OX40 agonist ivuxolimab.

CDR3: CASSVLGEPYEQYF. CDR3 coding DNA: TGTGCCAGCAGCGTACTCGGGGAGCCCTACGAGCAGTACTTC. This chain connects TRBV9 to TRBJ2-7; a possible D gene is TRBD2 (5 bases). Germline CDR1 is SGDLS and CDR2 is YYNGEE. CDR3 length: 14 residues. Trimming took 1 base from V and 2 from J, leaving 10 bases between them. The complete variable domain, with remaining parts taken from reference TRBV9 and TRBJ2-7, reads DSGVTQTPKHLITATGQRVTLRCSPRSGDLSVYWYQQSLDQGLQFLIQYYNGEERAKGNILERFSAQQFPDLHSELNLSSLELGDSALYFCASSVLGEPYEQYFGPGTRLTVT.